What follows are 31 T cell receptor beta chains derived from one specimen sequenced in a study of CD8 T cells in ankylosing spondylitis. Study-wide points: Ankylosing spondylitis blood appeared to be characterized by a TCR beta motif of several highly homologous variants.

Their antigens remain unidentified. TCRdb independently ran MiXCR on the 5' RACE reads; one entry per CDR3 protein. The profile covers a few hundred thousand distinct CDR3 sequences, with approximately 17% appearing a single time and 0.85% to 1.3% taken by the ten largest. Sequenced: blood, either unsorted or a sorted T cell fraction (not recorded which). Receptors originate from a male donor with ankylosing spondylitis.

This clonotype occurred many times. CDR3 in DNA: TGTGCCACCAGTGATCCGGGGCGAGCCGGGGAGCTGTTTTTT. Translated, it gives CATSDPGRAGELFF. The rearrangement joins TRBV24-1 to TRBJ2-2; the D call may be TRBD1 or TRBD2 (5 bases each). The V and J ends lost 3 bases and 6 bases respectively, with 10 bases between them. This CDR3 contains 14 residues. Germline V gene lookup returns CDR1 KGHDR and CDR2 SFDVKD.

The sample holds a few counts of this clonotype. The chain employs TRBV5-1 and TRBJ1-2, with D unclear. The CDR3 has 13 amino acids. The germline V gene encodes CDR1 SGHRS and CDR2 YFSETQ. Trimming cost V 0 bases and J 4 bases, with 7 bases left between them. The CDR3 sequence: CASSLEPFYGYTF. CDR3 DNA sequence: TGCGCCAGCAGCTTGGAACCTTTCTATGGCTACACCTTC.

A few counts support this clonotype. V gene TRBV6-1 combines with J gene TRBJ1-3, with D unclear. Germline CDR1 and CDR2: MNHNS and SASEGT. Trimming pared 4 bases from V and 3 bases from J, leaving 13 bases between. The CDR3 totals 15 residues. CDR3 DNA sequence: TGTGCCAGCAGTGTCCCCCTCGGCTATGGAAACACCATATATTTT. Amino acids: CASSVPLGYGNTIYF.

The chain couples TRBV7-9 to TRBJ2-2, with D possibly matching TRBD1 (5 bases). Germline V gene lookup returns CDR1 SEHNR and CDR2 FQNEAQ (reference sequence). Trimming removed 5 bases at V and 8 bases at J, with 24 bases between. The CDR3 has 17 residues. The CDR3 nucleotides read TGTGCCAGCAGCGATGACAGACCTCAGAGGACCCTTGGGGAGCTGTTTTTT. Translation: CASSDDRPQRTLGELFF.

This clonotype was detected only a few times. This sequence joins TRBV4-1 and TRBJ2-3, with a weak D call TRBD1 (7 bases). V shed 1 base and J shed 6 bases, with 11 bases lying between them. Germline CDR1 reads MGHRA; CDR2 reads YSYEKL. CDR3 length: 14 residues. CDR3 protein: CASSQGRGADTQYF. The CDR3 DNA reads TGCGCCAGCAGCCAAGGCAGGGGGGCGGATACGCAGTATTTT.

This clonotype showed up just once. The chain employs TRBV4-2 and TRBJ2-7, with 8 bases aligning to TRBD2. The CDR3 is made up of 19 amino acids. V gave up 2 bases and J gave up 0 bases; unmatched junction bases: 15. Germline values: CDR1 LGHNA, CDR2 YNFKEQ. Written as DNA, the CDR3 is TGTGCCAGCAGCCAAACTGGGGGACGGGTAGCGGGGAACTCCTACGAGCAGTACTTC. It encodes CASSQTGGRVAGNSYEQYF.

This clonotype has only a few counts. The chain has TRBV18 and TRBJ2-5, with D tentatively TRBD1 (5 bases). Trimming pared 2 bases from V and 2 bases from J, leaving 9 bases between. The CDR3 is 14 residues long. From germline, CDR1 is KGHSH and CDR2 LQKENI. CDR3 loop: CASSPWTLQETQYF. The DNA for the CDR3 is TGTGCCAGCTCACCATGGACACTTCAAGAGACCCAGTACTTC.

The chain carries TRBV6-2 or TRBV6-3 and TRBJ2-4; D is possibly TRBD1 or TRBD2 (5 bases each). The CDR3 consists of 15 residues. V was clipped by 0 bases and J by 1 base, with 7 bases between them. The germline V gene has CDR1 MNHEY and CDR2 SVGEGT. CDR3 nucleotides: TGTGCCAGCAGTTACTCCGAGGGGGCCAAAAACATTCAGTACTTC. It encodes CASSYSEGAKNIQYF.

This clonotype has a count of ten or more. The CDR3 DNA reads as TGTGCCAGCAGCTTACCAGGGGGTTACGAGCAGTACTTC. It codes for CASSLPGGYEQYF. V gene TRBV11-2 combines with J gene TRBJ2-7; 7 bases agree with TRBD1. Per the germline V gene, CDR1 is SGHAT and CDR2 is FQNNGV. V gave up 2 bases and J gave up 4 bases; unmatched junction bases: 2. This CDR3 spans 13 amino acids.

This sequence joins TRBV12-3 or TRBV12-4 and TRBJ1-1; D is possibly TRBD1 (5 bases). V was pared by 5 bases and J by 5 bases, with 27 bases between. The CDR3 length is 18 residues. The CDR3, as DNA: TGTGCCAGCAGTGCCATACTGATTCGAGGGGAAGTACGGACTGAAGCTTTCTTT. This gives the protein CASSAILIRGEVRTEAFF.

On this clonotype: A much more abundant neighbour one base away suggests this may be a read error. The rearrangement links TRBV12-3 or TRBV12-4 to TRBJ2-1, with TRBD2 matching 9 bases. CDR3 size: 16 residues. The CDR3 reads CACSLYGGRVYNEQFF. Written as DNA, the CDR3 is TGTGCCTGCAGTTTATACGGCGGGAGGGTCTACAATGAGCAGTTCTTC.

The chain combines TRBV5-1 with TRBJ2-1, with TRBD2 matching over 9 bases. The germline V gene encodes CDR1 SGHRS and CDR2 YFSETQ. With V trimmed by 0 bases and J by 8 bases, 6 bases remained unmatched. The CDR3 has 15 amino acids. CDR3 DNA: TGCGCCAGCAGCTTGGGCCCGGGACTAGCACATGAGCAGTTCTTC. It codes for CASSLGPGLAHEQFF.

In the case of this clonotype: Possible read error: a much larger clone is one base away. This likely comes from a read error, as the CDR3 has no conserved phenylalanine or tryptophan at its end. For the CDR3, the DNA is TGTGCCTGGACCCGCAGGGGTCGGAACACTGAAGCTTTCTGT. Its translation: CAWTRRGRNTEAFC. The chain uses TRBV30 and TRBJ1-1; weak D call: TRBD1 (6 bases). CDR1 and CDR2 from the germline V gene are GTSNPN and SVGIG (reference sequence). This CDR3 contains 14 residues. With 4 bases removed from V and 1 base from J, the gap between germline ends came to 13 bases.

The gene calls are TRBV29-1 and TRBJ1-1, with D uncertain. Germline V CDR1 and CDR2: SQVTM, ANQGSEA. V dropped 7 bases and J dropped 5 bases, with 14 bases sitting between them. The CDR3 length is 12 residues. CDR3 DNA sequence: TGCAGCGGTCACGAGGGAACGACTGAAGCTTTCTTT. The encoded protein is CSGHEGTTEAFF.

The chain employs TRBV20-1 and TRBJ1-1; 9 bases are shared with TRBD1. CDR1 and CDR2 from the germline V gene are DFQATT and SNEGSKA (reference sequence). The CDR3 has 13 amino acids. After removal of 6 bases from V and 6 bases from J, the junction contained 8 bases not matched to a gene. The CDR3 loop reads CSARGDRVSEAFF. CDR3 nucleotide sequence: TGCAGTGCCAGGGGGGACAGGGTCTCTGAAGCTTTCTTT.

The V and J genes are TRBV4-1 and TRBJ1-1; unclear D gene. This CDR3 region has 11 residues. Trimming shortened V by 2 bases and J by 8 bases, and 6 bases separated the two germline ends. Per germline, CDR1 MGHRA and CDR2 YSYEKL. The CDR3 DNA reads TGCGCCAGCAGCCAACTTGGCGAAGCTTTCTTT. It codes for CASSQLGEAFF.

At least ten counts were recorded for this clonotype. The V and J genes are TRBV25-1 and TRBJ2-1; 12 nucleotides align to TRBD1. Trimming cost V 1 base and J 9 bases; bases outside gene matches: 4. This CDR3 is built from 15 residues. Germline V CDR1 and CDR2: MGHDK, SYGVNS. The DNA for the CDR3 is TGTGCCAGCAGTGAATGGGGACAGGGGGCAGCTGAGCAGTTCTTC. It yields the protein CASSEWGQGAAEQFF.

This clonotype was detected only a few times. Written as DNA, the CDR3 is TGCAGTGCTTCCGGGGGGCGAGACACTGAAGCTTTCTTT. Residues: CSASGGRDTEAFF. This chain links TRBV20-1 with TRBJ1-1, with TRBD1 as a possible D gene (6 bases). Trimming removed 5 bases at V and 3 bases at J, with 13 bases between. Germline lookup yields CDR1 DFQATT and CDR2 SNEGSKA (reference sequence). The CDR3 has 13 residues.

This clonotype was counted between two and nine times. This rearrangement joins TRBV2 to TRBJ1-2; D is undetermined. This CDR3 region has 14 residues. Trimming removed 2 bases at V and 0 bases at J, with 7 bases between. Germline V lookup: CDR1 SNHLY, CDR2 FYNNEI. The CDR3 loop reads CASSESLANYGYTF. CDR3 nucleotides: TGTGCCAGCAGTGAAAGTTTGGCTAACTATGGCTACACCTTC.

There are many counts of this clonotype. The chain has TRBV7-9 and TRBJ1-1; TRBD1 is a possible D gene (5 bases). The V gene's germline CDR1 is SEHNR and CDR2 FQNEAQ (reference sequence). This CDR3 is 15 amino acids long. Trimming stripped 5 bases from V and 4 bases from J, with 17 bases between. The CDR3, as DNA: TGTGCCAGCAGCCGAGGCGGGGCGACCACCACTGAAGCTTTCTTT. This translates into CASSRGGATTTEAFF.

The sample holds many counts of this clonotype. The V call is TRBV9, the J call TRBJ2-4; 10 bases fit TRBD2. The ends lost 0 bases at V and 3 bases at J; junction bases unmatched: 9. CDR3 size: 18 residues. The germline V gene encodes CDR1 SGDLS and CDR2 YYNGEE. The CDR3 nucleotides read TGTGCCAGCAGCGTAGCGAGCGGAGGACTAGCGGACAAAAACATTCAGTACTTC. This encodes CASSVASGGLADKNIQYF.

This clonotype was counted a few times. The chain couples TRBV9 to TRBJ2-7; TRBD1 might be the D (6 bases). The CDR3 totals 15 residues. Trimming pared 4 bases from V and 2 bases from J, leaving 16 bases between. Germline V gene data show CDR1 as SGDLS and CDR2 as YYNGEE. CDR3 protein: CASSLRPGQTYEQYF. The CDR3 nucleotides read TGTGCCAGCAGCCTCCGCCCGGGACAAACCTACGAGCAGTACTTC.

This clonotype was found many times. The chain combines TRBV5-1 with TRBJ2-3, with 10 bases matching TRBD2. The CDR3 is made up of 15 amino acids. J was trimmed by 0 bases and V by 5 bases; bases with no gene match: 3. From germline, CDR1 is SGHRS and CDR2 YFSETQ. The CDR3 region has the DNA TGCGCCAGCAGAAGCGGGAGGGATAGCACAGATACGCAGTATTTT. Its protein product is CASRSGRDSTDTQYF.

At least ten counts were recorded for this clonotype. The chain has TRBV6-5 and TRBJ1-1; TRBD1 might be the D (5 bases). Per germline, CDR1 MNHEY and CDR2 SVGAGI. V was clipped by 4 bases and J by 4 bases, with 19 bases between them. The CDR3 spans 16 residues. The CDR3, as DNA: TGTGCCAGCAGTTCGGGCATTGGCGGGGGGGGCACTGAAGCTTTCTTT. Its translation is CASSSGIGGGGTEAFF.

This rearrangement joins TRBV12-3 or TRBV12-4 to TRBJ2-3, with 7 bases lining up with TRBD2. J gave up 2 bases and V 2 bases, and 10 bases lay outside the gene matches. The CDR3 covers 17 residues. As DNA, the CDR3 is TGTGCCAGCAGTTTATTTGACAGCGGGGCTCACACAGATACGCAGTATTTT. Protein: CASSLFDSGAHTDTQYF.

The gene calls are TRBV20-1 and TRBJ2-2; 8 bases are shared with TRBD2. The CDR3 is 15 amino acids. V dropped 0 bases and J dropped 5; count of bases not matched to a gene: 5. The germline V gene has CDR1 DFQATT and CDR2 SNEGSKA (reference sequence). The CDR3 is CSARDRGGATGELFF. For the CDR3, the DNA is TGCAGTGCTAGAGATCGGGGGGGCGCAACCGGGGAGCTGTTTTTT.

The chain joins TRBV7-9 to TRBJ2-7; D is uncertain. The V gene lost 3 bases and the J gene lost 6 bases, with 12 bases spanning the gap. The CDR3 totals 13 residues. In germline, CDR1 is SEHNR, CDR2 FQNEAQ (reference sequence). CDR3 nucleotide sequence: TGTGCCAGCAGCTTTGTGGGCACGGGCGAGCAGTACTTC. Translated: CASSFVGTGEQYF. Complete variable domain (other parts from reference TRBV7-9 and TRBJ2-7): DTGVSQNPRHKITKRGQNVTFRCDPISEHNRLYWYRQTLGQGPEFLTYFQNEAQLEKSRLLSDRFSAERPKGSFSTLEIQRTEQGDSAMYLCASSFVGTGEQYFGPGTRLTVT.

The table lists this clonotype with many counts. The junction differs from germline at one of its ends, possibly a read error. The rearrangement links TRBV5-6 to TRBJ2-7, with 8 bases fitting TRBD2. CDR3 size: 16 residues. CDR1 SGHDT and CDR2 YYEEEE come from the germline V gene. This CDR3 is CASKSGSLQSRYGQYF. The CDR3 DNA reads as TGTGCCAGCAAAAGCGGGAGCCTACAGTCACGCTACGGGCAGTACTTC.

This clonotype was seen a few times. V usage is TRBV10-1 and J usage is TRBJ2-5, with TRBD1 as a possible D gene (6 bases). Trimming cost V 3 bases and J 2 bases, with 13 bases left between them. CDR1 and CDR2 (germline): WNHNN, SYGVQD (reference sequence). This CDR3 is 15 amino acids long. CDR3: CASSDRVGGQETQYF. CDR3 sequence (DNA): TGCGCCAGCAGTGATAGGGTAGGGGGTCAAGAGACCCAGTACTTC.

Ten or more counts support this clonotype. V usage is TRBV5-1 and J usage is TRBJ2-5; D remains ambiguous. CDR1 is SGHRS, CDR2 YFSETQ, per germline. This CDR3 is 13 amino acids long. V lost 3 bases and J 6 bases, leaving 12 bases between the germline ends. The CDR3 DNA reads TGCGCCAGCAGCTCCCAGGATGGGAAGACCCAGTACTTC. Its translation: CASSSQDGKTQYF.

This clonotype was seen only a few times. The V and J genes are TRBV29-1 and TRBJ1-1; the match to TRBD1 covers 8 bases. The junction had 6 bases not matched to a gene; V was cut back by 7 bases and J by 5 bases. Germline CDR1 and CDR2: SQVTM and ANQGSEA. The CDR3 contains 12 residues. The CDR3 region is CSDDRGRTEAFF. For the CDR3, the DNA is TGCAGCGACGACAGGGGAAGGACTGAAGCTTTCTTT.